Following are 29 T cell receptor beta chains from one sample sequenced in a study of human T cells and chemical hapten exposure. From the RACE reads, TCRdb called clonotypes with MiXCR, one entry per CDR3 protein. This sample has tens of thousands of distinct CDR3 sequences; over 10% occur once, and the top ten carry roughly 6.1%. Time point: pre-sensitization, week 0. Sample treatment: therapeutic diphenylcyclopropenone sensitization with weekly scalp DPC. The material was whole blood, obtained in connection with sensitization to the hapten diphenylcyclopropenone (DPC). Every receptor here comes from a woman aged 25 to 45 with alopecia areata. Some clones in this sample may be carry-over from other donors' samples.

This clonotype was recorded a few times. The chain is built from TRBV20-1 and TRBJ2-2, with 9 bases identical to TRBD2. Germline CDR1 DFQATT, CDR2 SNEGSKA (reference sequence). The CDR3 has 16 amino acids. Losses at the gene ends were 1 base for V and 0 bases for J; bases not matched to a gene: 3. CDR3 protein: CSARVRLAANTGELFF. The CDR3 coding sequence is TGCAGTGCTAGAGTTCGACTAGCGGCGAACACCGGGGAGCTGTTTTTT.

The chain couples TRBV27 to TRBJ2-1; D may be TRBD2 (5 bases). CDR3 length equals 13 residues. V lost 3 bases, J lost 4 bases, and 7 bases lay in between. From germline, CDR1 is MNHEY and CDR2 SMNVEV (reference sequence). In nucleotides, the CDR3 is TGTGCCAGCAGTTTCGAGCGGTACAATGAGCAGTTCTTC. Encoded protein: CASSFERYNEQFF.

The chain couples TRBV30 to TRBJ2-5, with D unclear. The V gene's germline CDR1 is GTSNPN and CDR2 SVGIG (reference sequence). There are 13 residues in the CDR3. V lost 2 bases and J lost 1, with 8 bases in between. The CDR3 spells CAWSTRSQETQYF. DNA for the CDR3: TGTGCCTGGAGTACAAGGAGCCAAGAGACCCAGTACTTC.

The V and J genes are TRBV21-1 and TRBJ2-5; the table gives TRBD1 as D, unverified against the DNA. TRBV21-1 is a recognized pseudogene. CDR3 length: 18 residues. The CDR3 sequence is CASSTKGWTGVLQETQYF. For the CDR3, the DNA is TGTGCCAGCAGCACAAAGGGTTGGACAGGGGTCCTCCAAGAGACCCAGTACTTC.

The table lists this clonotype with a few counts. CDR3 DNA sequence: TGTGCCAGCAGCGGAGGACTAGCGGCGGGAAATGAGCAGTTCTTC. As protein: CASSGGLAAGNEQFF. The rearrangement uses TRBV4-2 and TRBJ2-1, with 10 positions matching TRBD2. The V gene's germline CDR1 is LGHNA and CDR2 YNFKEQ. This CDR3 contains 15 residues. The V gene end was trimmed by 5 bases and the J gene end by 7 bases; junction bases not matched to a gene: 8.

The chain employs TRBV29-1 and TRBJ2-7; 10 bases map to TRBD1. Germline CDR1 SQVTM, CDR2 ANQGSEA. The CDR3 is 14 amino acids. V lost 4 bases and J lost 4; bases outside the gene matches: 7. The DNA of the CDR3 is TGCAGCGTTGTTGGGGACAGGGGTTTTTACGAGCAGTACTTC. It specifies CSVVGDRGFYEQYF.

The chain recombines TRBV20-1 with TRBJ2-1; 10 nucleotides line up with TRBD2. The V gene end was trimmed by 5 bases and the J gene end by 2 bases; junction bases not matched to a gene: 6. The CDR3 is 15 residues long. Looked up from germline, CDR1 is DFQATT and CDR2 is SNEGSKA (reference sequence). CDR3 loop: CSASRTSGAYNEQFF. The DNA of the CDR3 is TGCAGTGCTTCCAGGACTAGCGGCGCCTACAATGAGCAGTTCTTC.

This clonotype was detected only a few times. The chain links TRBV3-1 to TRBJ2-3, with D possibly matching TRBD2 (6 bases). CDR1 LGHDT and CDR2 YNNKEL come from the germline V gene (reference sequence). The CDR3 is made up of 15 amino acids. Between the trimmed V and J ends, which lost 2 bases and 2 bases, there was a span of 11 bases. CDR3 residues: CASSQMAGTTDTQYF. CDR3 nucleotides: TGTGCCAGCAGCCAAATGGCGGGGACCACAGATACGCAGTATTTT.

This clonotype was seen at least ten times. V and J are TRBV18 and TRBJ2-1; a possible D gene is TRBD1 (5 bases). Germline-derived CDR1 and CDR2 are KGHSH and LQKENI. The CDR3 has 14 amino acids. Trimming left V 0 bases short and J 8 bases short, with 11 bases between. The chain's CDR3 is CASSPPTVYYEQFF. The CDR3 DNA reads as TGTGCCAGCTCACCACCGACAGTGTACTATGAGCAGTTCTTC.

This clonotype was seen repeatedly, ten times or more. The chain is built from TRBV7-9 and TRBJ2-7; TRBD1 or TRBD2 may be the D gene (5 bases each). Trimming left V 5 bases short and J 5 bases short, with 19 bases between. CDR1 and CDR2 (germline): SEHNR, FQNEAQ (reference sequence). The CDR3 loop spans 15 amino acids. The CDR3 nucleotides are TGTGCCAGCAGCCTTACACCGGGGCCGAAGGACGAGCAGTACTTC. It is translated as CASSLTPGPKDEQYF.

This clonotype has at least ten counts. The gene calls are TRBV7-6 and TRBJ1-3, with 7 bases matching TRBD1. The trim removed 5 bases at V and 0 bases at J, leaving 4 bases unmatched. The CDR3 length is 15 residues. In germline, CDR1 is SGHVS, CDR2 FNYEAQ. As DNA, the CDR3 is TGTGCCAGCAGCCCCCGGGACAGCTCTGGAAACACCATATATTTT. The encoded protein is CASSPRDSSGNTIYF.

This clonotype has a count of ten or more. This chain connects TRBV13 to TRBJ2-1, with TRBD2 as a possible D gene (5 bases). CDR3 size: 15 residues. CDR1 and CDR2 from the germline V gene are PRHDT and FYEKMQ (reference sequence). V was pared by 8 bases and J by 7 bases, with 21 bases between. The CDR3 sequence: CASLIRLAPGNEQFF. CDR3 sequence (DNA): TGTGCCAGCCTCATACGGCTAGCACCTGGAAATGAGCAGTTCTTC.

The chain employs TRBV20-1 and TRBJ2-1, with 10 bases aligning to TRBD2. Germline V gives CDR1 DFQATT, CDR2 SNEGSKA (reference sequence). The CDR3 is 14 amino acids. The V segment lost 6 bases and the J segment 7 bases; nucleotides outside the gene matches: 9. The CDR3 nucleotides read TGCAGTGCCGAAGCGGGAGGGCCCCTGAATGAGCAGTTCTTC. Its translation is CSAEAGGPLNEQFF.

V is TRBV6-1 and J is TRBJ2-6; a weak D match, TRBD2 (5 bases). Per germline, CDR1 MNHNS and CDR2 SASEGT. The CDR3 has 16 residues. V lost 7 bases and J lost 0, with 13 bases in between. CDR3 coding DNA: TGTGCCAGCACCATAAAGGGAGTCTCTGGGGCCAACGTCCTGACTTTC. Translation gives CASTIKGVSGANVLTF.

This clonotype was detected many times. The CDR3: CASGDRGSTDTQYF. The CDR3 nucleotides are TGTGCCAGCGGGGACAGGGGTTCGACGGATACGCAGTATTTT. The chain employs TRBV19 and TRBJ2-3, with TRBD1 matching over 10 bases. After removal of 9 bases from V and 6 bases from J, the junction contained 9 bases not matched to a gene. The length of the CDR3 is 14 residues. Germline V lookup: CDR1 LNHDA, CDR2 SQIVND (reference sequence).

V and J are TRBV9 and TRBJ2-3; no reliable D call. Trimming took off 3 bases at V and 1 base at J, with 21 bases between the two ends. The CDR3 covers 18 residues. The germline gives CDR1 SGDLS, CDR2 YYNGEE. The CDR3 loop reads CASSADIDWGRGTDTQYF. For the CDR3, the DNA is TGTGCCAGCAGCGCCGACATAGACTGGGGTAGGGGCACAGATACGCAGTATTTT. The whole variable domain, remainder taken from reference TRBV9 and TRBJ2-3, is DSGVTQTPKHLITATGQRVTLRCSPRSGDLSVYWYQQSLDQGLQFLIQYYNGEERAKGNILERFSAQQFPDLHSELNLSSLELGDSALYFCASSADIDWGRGTDTQYFGPGTRLTVL.

Comments on this clonotype: Possible read error: a much larger clone is one base away. The chain carries TRBV7-9 and TRBJ2-1; D gene ambiguous. Germline V gives CDR1 SEHNR, CDR2 FQNEAQ (reference sequence). The CDR3 consists of 20 residues. Here the CDR3 reads CASSLTPRPGLEDSFNEQFF. As DNA, the CDR3 is TGTGCCAGCAGCTTAACTCCCCGGCCAGGCCTCGAAGACTCCTTCAATGAGCAGTTCTTC.

With respect to this clonotype: A much larger clone differs by one base, so this may be a read error. The chain recombines TRBV20-1 with TRBJ2-1; possibly TRBD2 for D (6 bases). The V and J ends lost 8 bases and 6 bases respectively, with 23 bases between them. CDR3 length: 15 amino acids. Per germline, CDR1 DFQATT and CDR2 SNEGSKA (reference sequence). Here the CDR3 reads CSTINLGREINEQFF. The CDR3 bases are TGCAGTACCATTAATCTGGGCCGGGAGATCAATGAGCAGTTCTTC.

The V and J genes are TRBV20-1 and TRBJ2-3, with D perhaps matching TRBD1 or TRBD2 (5 bases each). The V gene's germline CDR1 is DFQATT and CDR2 SNEGSKA (reference sequence). The CDR3 runs 15 residues. V lost 3 bases and J 1 base, leaving 14 bases between the germline ends. This chain's CDR3 is CSASRDLARTDTQYF. The CDR3 region has the DNA TGCAGTGCTAGCCGGGACCTCGCCCGCACAGATACGCAGTATTTT.

The chain joins TRBV9 to TRBJ2-3; tentative D call: TRBD1 (6 bases). The CDR3 has 14 amino acids. V was clipped by 3 bases and J by 4 bases, with 12 bases between them. Germline CDR1 and CDR2: SGDLS and YYNGEE. As DNA, the CDR3 is TGTGCCAGCAGCGGACAGGTTGGGGCAGATACGCAGTATTTT. Its translation is CASSGQVGADTQYF.

Relative to its sample, this clonotype is medium-sized (0.01 to 0.1%). V gene TRBV29-1 combines with J gene TRBJ1-1; tentatively, D is TRBD1 (5 bases). Germline V gives CDR1 SQVTM, CDR2 ANQGSEA. This CDR3 has 14 residues. V lost 4 bases, J lost 1 base, and 13 bases lay in between. The CDR3 reads CSVGLTATNTEAFF. In nucleotides, the CDR3 is TGCAGCGTTGGGCTGACAGCCACGAACACTGAAGCTTTCTTT.

In its sample, this clonotype was seen many times. The rearrangement uses TRBV27 and TRBJ1-2; 7 positions match TRBD1. There are 14 residues in the CDR3. Germline V lookup: CDR1 MNHEY, CDR2 SMNVEV (reference sequence). The junction had 8 bases not matched to a gene; V was cut back by 6 bases and J by 4 bases. CDR3 loop: CASSLQGTSYGYTF. In DNA form, the CDR3 reads TGTGCCAGCAGCCTACAGGGGACCTCCTATGGCTACACCTTC.

Judged by abundance, this clonotype is medium-sized. This chain uses TRBV11-2 with TRBJ1-4, with D possibly TRBD1 on 5 matching bases. Looked up from germline, CDR1 is SGHAT and CDR2 is FQNNGV. Trimming shortened V by 6 bases and J by 5 bases, and 13 bases separated the two germline ends. The CDR3 covers 14 residues. CDR3 coding DNA: TGTGCCAGCAGTGGATTCGGGACGAATGAAAAACTGTTTTTT. It is translated as CASSGFGTNEKLFF.

A note on this clonotype: A much larger clone lies a single base off, so this may be a read error. This chain uses TRBV27 with TRBJ2-7; D gene uncertain. The CDR3 spans 15 residues. The germline gives CDR1 MNHEY, CDR2 SMNVEV (reference sequence). V lost 2 bases and J 4 bases, leaving 15 bases between the germline ends. The CDR3 nucleotides read TGTGCCAGCAGTTTAACCGCTCTGTTCGGGTACGAGCAGTACTTC. This gives the protein CASSLTALFGYEQYF.

This chain links TRBV7-9 with TRBJ2-7, with a weak D call TRBD1 (5 bases). V gave up 5 bases and J gave up 5 bases, with 13 bases separating them. Germline values: CDR1 SEHNR, CDR2 FQNEAQ (reference sequence). There are 13 residues in the CDR3. CDR3: CASSPGMIDEQYF. DNA for the CDR3: TGTGCCAGCAGCCCAGGGATGATCGACGAGCAGTACTTC.

There are many counts of this clonotype. V gene TRBV2 combines with J gene TRBJ2-2, with TRBD2 matching over 8 bases. Per the germline V gene, CDR1 is SNHLY and CDR2 is FYNNEI. V trimming: 6 bases; J trimming: 6 bases; junction bases outside the gene matches: 9. The CDR3 is 15 residues long. The CDR3 sequence is CASRGEREPPGELFF. The CDR3 nucleotides read TGTGCCAGCAGGGGGGAGCGGGAGCCCCCCGGGGAGCTGTTTTTT.

The J gene is TRBJ1-2, the V gene TRBV5-1, with a possible D match to TRBD1 (5 bases). The CDR3 has 16 residues. Germline loops: CDR1 SGHRS, CDR2 YFSETQ. Trimming left V 4 bases short and J 4 bases short, with 20 bases between. In DNA, the CDR3 is TGCGCCAGCAGCCGTGATCGGGGGACCCCTAGCTATGGCTACACCTTC. This codes for CASSRDRGTPSYGYTF.

This clonotype was detected only a few times. The V and J genes are TRBV18 and TRBJ1-1, with D unclear. There are 14 residues in the CDR3. Trimming pared 5 bases from V and 2 bases from J, leaving 12 bases between. Germline V lookup: CDR1 KGHSH, CDR2 LQKENI. The CDR3 protein is CASSTSRGNTEAFF. In DNA form, the CDR3 reads TGTGCCAGCTCAACATCCCGGGGAAACACTGAAGCTTTCTTT.

This clonotype has ten or more counts. The rearrangement uses TRBV11-3 and TRBJ2-7, with TRBD2 matching 11 bases. The CDR3 spans 14 residues. Looked up from germline, CDR1 is SGHNT and CDR2 is YENEEA. Germline trimming cut 5 bases from V and 4 bases from J; bases unmatched to any gene: 4. As DNA, the CDR3 is TGTGCCAGCAGCCCTACTAGCGGGAGTTACGAGCAGTACTTC. Translation gives CASSPTSGSYEQYF.